The T cell receptor beta chain under discussion was sequenced for a study of cytomegalovirus exposure and HLA in healthy donors. Study-wide results and limits: Cytomegalovirus-associated status was assigned to some 180 TCR beta chains.

Of note for this clone: As yet, its antigen is unknown.

Primers for the PCR totalled 60 Vbeta and 13 Jbeta. Clones were sequenced by immunoSEQ multiplex PCR, and TCRdb holds only the in-frame ones, with some missing. The table lists tens of thousands of clones, under 80% of them singletons. This CDR3 has 15 amino acids. The J segment lost 3 bases and the V segment lost 0 bases, leaving 1 base of the junction unmatched. Germline CDR1 reads SNHLY; CDR2 reads FYNNEI. The sequenced sample consisted of PBMCs. The V call is TRBV2, the J call TRBJ2-2; 7 nucleotides align to TRBD1. The source of this sequence is a woman in her forties or fifties in good health and CMV-seropositive. Here the CDR3 reads CASSEAGTDTGELFF. In DNA, the CDR3 is TGTGCCAGCAGTGAAGCGGGGACAGACACCGGGGAGCTGTTTTTT.